The rows below give T cell receptor beta chains drawn from one sample of a study of patients and donors after allogeneic stem cell transplantation. TCRdb itself ran the RT-PCR reads through MiXCR, one entry per CDR3 protein. The repertoire holds about a million distinct CDR3 sequences, with 15% to 20% as singletons. Sequenced: blood, either unsorted or a sorted T cell fraction (not recorded which). The source of these receptors is a human donor who was either an allogeneic HSCT recipient or a stem cell or donor lymphocyte infusion donor (not recorded which). It is not recorded whose cells these are; they may come from a transplant donor. CDR3s include the opening cysteine and the closing phenylalanine or tryptophan. D genes are given only for firm matches. For some rows the clone size is stated as once, few or many, or as a class when expanded; others skip it.

V: TRBV27; length: 13; D: TRBD1; J: TRBJ2-1; size: NA; DNA: TGTGCCAGCAAGGGACAGGGCCGGAGTGAGCAGTTCTTC; CDR3: CASKGQGRSEQFF
V: TRBV5-6; length: 15; D: TRBD1; J: TRBJ2-1; size: many; DNA: TGTGCCAGCAGCTTGGCGGGACAGGGACACAATGAGCAGTTCTTC; CDR3: CASSLAGQGHNEQFF
V: TRBV10-3; length: 15; D: NA; J: TRBJ2-1; size: many; DNA: TGTGCCATCAGTGAATCCCAGCCCCACTACAATGAGCAGTTCTTC; CDR3: CAISESQPHYNEQFF
V: TRBV12-3/TRBV12-4; length: 13; D: NA; J: TRBJ2-1; size: many; DNA: TGTGCCAGCAGTTTAATGGGGGACAATGAGCAGTTCTTC; CDR3: CASSLMGDNEQFF
V: TRBV15; length: 13; D: NA; J: TRBJ1-1; size: few; DNA: TGTGCCACCAGCAGAGATAAGAACAGCAGAGCTTTCTTT; CDR3: CATSRDKNSRAFF
V: TRBV9; length: 15; D: NA; J: TRBJ1-5; size: NA; DNA: TGTGCCAGCAGCGTATCCGGGGGTAGCAATCAGCCCCAGCATTTT; CDR3: CASSVSGGSNQPQHF
V: TRBV27; length: 14; D: TRBD2; J: TRBJ2-7; size: few; DNA: TGTGCCAGCAGTTTTAGCGGGAGTCGGTACGAGCAGTACTTC; CDR3: CASSFSGSRYEQYF
V: TRBV6-5; length: 15; D: TRBD1; J: TRBJ2-7; size: few; DNA: TGTGCCAGCAGTTTAAGACAGGGAGAAACCTACGAGCAGTACTTC; CDR3: CASSLRQGETYEQYF
V: TRBV5-5; length: 14; D: NA; J: TRBJ1-5; size: NA; DNA: TGTGCCAGCAGCTTCCGAGGCGCCCAGGAGCCCCAGCATTTT; CDR3: CASSFRGAQEPQHF
V: TRBV7-8; length: 14; D: TRBD1; J: TRBJ1-2; size: few; DNA: TGTGCCAGCAGCTATCCGCAGGGGGCTGATGGCTACACCTTC; CDR3: CASSYPQGADGYTF
V: TRBV5-1; length: 18; D: NA; J: TRBJ1-1; size: few; DNA: TGCGCCAGCAGCTCACCCCCCGAAGACGGGACCCTGAACACTGAAGCTTTCTTT; CDR3: CASSSPPEDGTLNTEAFF
V: TRBV3-1; length: 13; D: NA; J: TRBJ2-1; size: NA; DNA: TGTGCCAGCAGCCAAGAGATGGGCAGGGAGCAGTTCTTC; CDR3: CASSQEMGREQFF
V: TRBV6-5; length: 16; D: TRBD1; J: TRBJ2-1; size: many; DNA: TGTGCCAGCAGTTACGCTAGTGGGACAGGGGCGAATGAGCAGTTCTTC; CDR3: CASSYASGTGANEQFF
V: TRBV18; length: 15; D: NA; J: TRBJ1-1; size: NA; DNA: TGTGCCAGCTCACCACCGGGTGGTCGCGGCACTGAAGCTTTCTTT; CDR3: CASSPPGGRGTEAFF
V: TRBV24-1; length: 12; D: NA; J: TRBJ1-5; size: NA; DNA: TGTGCCACCAGTGATTCCCATCAGCCCCAGCATTTT; CDR3: CATSDSHQPQHF
V: TRBV28; length: 17; D: NA; J: TRBJ2-2; size: few; DNA: TGTGCCAGCAGTTTTAGGGCCTGGGCCAAGAACACCGGGGAGCTGTTTTTT; CDR3: CASSFRAWAKNTGELFF
V: TRBV12-3/TRBV12-4; length: 14; D: NA; J: TRBJ2-7; size: NA; DNA: TGTGCCAGCACCGAGCGGGCGTCGGGCTACGAGCAGTACTTC; CDR3: CASTERASGYEQYF
V: TRBV20-1; length: 14; D: TRBD2; J: TRBJ2-3; size: NA; DNA: TGCAGTGCTAACCGGGAGGCCGAACGGGATACGCAGTATTTT; CDR3: CSANREAERDTQYF
V: TRBV6-1; length: 15; D: TRBD2; J: TRBJ2-1; size: few; DNA: TGTGCCACCAGACTAGCGGGGGGGCCTTACAATGAGCAGTTCTTC; CDR3: CATRLAGGPYNEQFF
V: TRBV11-2; length: 14; D: NA; J: TRBJ2-2; size: few; DNA: TGTGCCAGCAGCTTAGTTATTTCCACCGGGGAGCTGTTTTTT; CDR3: CASSLVISTGELFF
V: TRBV11-2; length: 15; D: TRBD1; J: TRBJ2-3; size: NA; DNA: TGTGCCAGCAGGGGACAGGTCGGGCGCACAGATACGCAGTATTTT; CDR3: CASRGQVGRTDTQYF
V: TRBV5-1; length: 15; D: NA; J: TRBJ2-7; size: many; DNA: TGCGCCAGCAGCTTGGAACGACAGGAGGAATACGAGCAGTACTTC; CDR3: CASSLERQEEYEQYF
V: TRBV5-1; length: 15; D: TRBD2; J: TRBJ2-7; size: many; DNA: TGCGCCAGCAGCTTGGCGGCTAGCGGTACCTACGAACAGTACTTC; CDR3: CASSLAASGTYEQYF
V: TRBV27; length: 15; D: NA; J: TRBJ1-5; size: NA; DNA: TGTGCCAGCAGTTTATTGACCGACCCTCGGCTAGCCCAGCATTTT; CDR3: CASSLLTDPRLAQHF
V: TRBV7-9; length: 14; D: NA; J: TRBJ2-7; size: NA; DNA: TGTGCCAGCCACATACTAGCAGGCTGGAGCGAGCAGTACTTC; CDR3: CASHILAGWSEQYF
V: TRBV20-1; length: 14; D: TRBD1; J: TRBJ2-1; size: NA; DNA: TGCAGTGCTAGATCAGGGGGCCCCTACAATGAGCAGTTCTTC; CDR3: CSARSGGPYNEQFF